This is a list of T cell receptor beta chains from one sample in a study of cytomegalovirus exposure and HLA in healthy donors. Libraries were prepared by immunoSEQ multiplex PCR; TCRdb keeps only in-frame clonotypes and omits some of them. The sample holds 70,000 or so clones, approximately 90% seen once. Sequencing was performed on PBMCs. All receptors derive from a woman in her thirties in good health and CMV-seronegative. Both conserved end residues are part of each CDR3. D genes are given only for firm matches. Only part of the rows carry a size: once, few, many, or a class if the clone is expanded.

len: 15; v_gene: TRBV5-8; abundance: NA; j_gene: TRBJ2-3; d_gene: TRBD2; CDR3nt: TGTGCCAGCAGCTCCGGGACTAGCGGGAGGCATACGCAGTATTTT; CDR3aa: CASSSGTSGRHTQYF
len: 14; v_gene: TRBV2; abundance: NA; j_gene: TRBJ2-7; d_gene: TRBD1; CDR3nt: TGTGCCAGCAGTGAAAGGACAGGGGTCAACGAGCAGTACTTC; CDR3aa: CASSERTGVNEQYF
len: 15; v_gene: TRBV28; abundance: NA; j_gene: TRBJ2-6; d_gene: NA; CDR3nt: TGTGCCAGCAGGGTATCCAGCTCTGGGGCCAACGTCCTGACTTTC; CDR3aa: CASRVSSSGANVLTF
len: 17; v_gene: TRBV28; abundance: NA; j_gene: TRBJ2-7; d_gene: TRBD2; CDR3nt: TGTGCCAGCAGTCCGGGACTAGCGGGAGGATCCAGGGTCGAGCAGTACTTC; CDR3aa: CASSPGLAGGSRVEQYF
len: 13; v_gene: TRBV19; abundance: NA; j_gene: TRBJ1-1; d_gene: NA; CDR3nt: TGTGCCAGTAGTATGGGGCAAAACACTGAAGCTTTCTTT; CDR3aa: CASSMGQNTEAFF
len: 15; v_gene: TRBV19; abundance: NA; j_gene: TRBJ2-7; d_gene: NA; CDR3nt: TGTGCCAGTAGTAGAGTCTTGGGCTTACCCTACGAGCAGTACTTC; CDR3aa: CASSRVLGLPYEQYF
len: 14; v_gene: TRBV9; abundance: NA; j_gene: TRBJ2-2; d_gene: NA; CDR3nt: TGTGCCAGCAGCGTATCAGGGGTTGCCGGGGAGCTGTTTTTT; CDR3aa: CASSVSGVAGELFF
len: 13; v_gene: TRBV6-1; abundance: few; j_gene: TRBJ2-1; d_gene: NA; CDR3nt: TGTGCCAGCAGGCAGGGGTCATACAATGAGCAGTTCTTC; CDR3aa: CASRQGSYNEQFF
len: 14; v_gene: TRBV6-5; abundance: NA; j_gene: TRBJ1-1; d_gene: TRBD1; CDR3nt: TGTGCCAGCAGTTACGGGACAGGGAACACTGAAGCTTTCTTT; CDR3aa: CASSYGTGNTEAFF
len: 16; v_gene: TRBV11-2; abundance: NA; j_gene: TRBJ2-3; d_gene: TRBD2; CDR3nt: TGTGCCAGCAGCTTCTCAGCGGGAGGGTTTTTGGATACGCAGTATTTT; CDR3aa: CASSFSAGGFLDTQYF
len: 16; v_gene: TRBV4-2; abundance: once; j_gene: TRBJ2-7; d_gene: TRBD2; CDR3nt: TGTGCCAGCAGCCAAGCCCGGGCTAGCGGAAACTACGAGCAGTACTTC; CDR3aa: CASSQARASGNYEQYF
len: 15; v_gene: TRBV29-1; abundance: NA; j_gene: TRBJ1-4; d_gene: TRBD1; CDR3nt: TGCAGCGTTGGGGGCGAGACAGGGGGAAATGAAAAACTGTTTTTT; CDR3aa: CSVGGETGGNEKLFF
len: 12; v_gene: TRBV5-1; abundance: NA; j_gene: TRBJ1-1; d_gene: TRBD1; CDR3nt: TGCGCCAGCAGCTGGGACAGGGCTGAAGCTTTCTTT; CDR3aa: CASSWDRAEAFF
len: 11; v_gene: TRBV18; abundance: few; j_gene: TRBJ1-2; d_gene: NA; CDR3nt: TGTGCCAGCTCACCGGGAGATGGCTACACCTTC; CDR3aa: CASSPGDGYTF
len: 16; v_gene: TRBV19; abundance: NA; j_gene: TRBJ2-1; d_gene: NA; CDR3nt: TGTGCCAGTGGGAGAGGAGGGACAGCCACCTACAATGAGCAGTTCTTC; CDR3aa: CASGRGGTATYNEQFF
len: 12; v_gene: TRBV11-2; abundance: NA; j_gene: TRBJ2-2; d_gene: NA; CDR3nt: TGTGCCAGCAGCAGCAGGGCCGGGGAGCTGTTTTTT; CDR3aa: CASSSRAGELFF
len: 16; v_gene: TRBV5-8; abundance: NA; j_gene: TRBJ2-7; d_gene: TRBD2; CDR3nt: TGTGCCAGCAGCTCGGGACTAGCGGGAGGTGTCTACGAGCAGTACTTC; CDR3aa: CASSSGLAGGVYEQYF
len: 14; v_gene: TRBV18; abundance: NA; j_gene: TRBJ2-2; d_gene: NA; CDR3nt: TGTGCCAGCTCACCGGGGGGAGCGGACGGGGAGCTGTTTTTT; CDR3aa: CASSPGGADGELFF
len: 16; v_gene: TRBV5-6; abundance: NA; j_gene: TRBJ2-7; d_gene: TRBD1; CDR3nt: TGTGCCAGCAGCTTGGGAGGGACAGGGATCCCCTACGAGCAGTACTTC; CDR3aa: CASSLGGTGIPYEQYF
len: 13; v_gene: TRBV28; abundance: NA; j_gene: TRBJ2-7; d_gene: TRBD2; CDR3nt: TGTGCCAGCGGGACTCCGGGGGGAAACGAGCAGTACTTC; CDR3aa: CASGTPGGNEQYF
len: 16; v_gene: TRBV7-9; abundance: NA; j_gene: TRBJ1-4; d_gene: NA; CDR3nt: TGTGCCAGCAGCTTGCTCGAACAGGCCGGCCATGAAAAACTGTTTTTT; CDR3aa: CASSLLEQAGHEKLFF
len: 16; v_gene: TRBV4-1; abundance: NA; j_gene: TRBJ2-1; d_gene: NA; CDR3nt: TGCGCCAGCAGCCAAGATCTCGCGCAGGGTAGGTGGGAGCAGTTCTTC; CDR3aa: CASSQDLAQGRWEQFF
len: 17; v_gene: TRBV15; abundance: NA; j_gene: TRBJ2-1; d_gene: TRBD1; CDR3nt: TGTGCCACCAGCAGAGCGGTTTTAGGACAGGATTACAATGAGCAGTTCTTC; CDR3aa: CATSRAVLGQDYNEQFF
len: 17; v_gene: TRBV27; abundance: NA; j_gene: TRBJ1-3; d_gene: NA; CDR3nt: TGTGCCAGCAGTTTACCGACCGTGCCGGGCTCTGGAAACACCATATATTTT; CDR3aa: CASSLPTVPGSGNTIYF
len: 15; v_gene: TRBV21-1; abundance: once; j_gene: TRBJ1-2; d_gene: NA; CDR3nt: TGTGCCAGCAGCAAAGCGCAACAGGGGAACTATGGCTACACCTTC; CDR3aa: CASSKAQQGNYGYTF
len: 15; v_gene: TRBV7-2; abundance: NA; j_gene: TRBJ2-1; d_gene: TRBD2; CDR3nt: TGTGCCAGCAGAACGGGACTAGCGGGATCCAATGAGCAGTTCTTC; CDR3aa: CASRTGLAGSNEQFF
len: 13; v_gene: TRBV19; abundance: few; j_gene: TRBJ1-1; d_gene: NA; CDR3nt: TGTGCCAGTAGTCTCCAGGGTAACACTGAAGCTTTCTTT; CDR3aa: CASSLQGNTEAFF
len: 16; v_gene: TRBV10-3; abundance: NA; j_gene: TRBJ2-3; d_gene: NA; CDR3nt: TGTGCCATCAGTGGGGCTAGGGGATCTGAGCCAGATACGCAGTATTTT; CDR3aa: CAISGARGSEPDTQYF
len: 18; v_gene: TRBV7-2; abundance: NA; j_gene: TRBJ2-7; d_gene: TRBD2; CDR3nt: TGTGCCAGCAGCCGCCTAGCGGGAGGTCCTGGGCGCGGGGGCGAGCAGTACTTC; CDR3aa: CASSRLAGGPGRGGEQYF
len: 24; v_gene: TRBV12-5; abundance: NA; j_gene: TRBJ2-2; d_gene: TRBD2; CDR3nt: TGTGCTAGTGGTCCTGGTTCCAACCTCGCGGGGGGACTAGCGGGAGGGCCATTTACCGGGGAGCTGTTTTTT; CDR3aa: CASGPGSNLAGGLAGGPFTGELFF
len: 15; v_gene: TRBV6-5; abundance: few; j_gene: TRBJ1-4; d_gene: TRBD1; CDR3nt: TGTGCCAGCAGGTACACAGGGGGTGTGAATGAAAAACTGTTTTTT; CDR3aa: CASRYTGGVNEKLFF
len: 12; v_gene: TRBV19; abundance: NA; j_gene: TRBJ1-5; d_gene: NA; CDR3nt: TGTGCCAGTAGTATCGACAGCCAACCCCAGCATTTT; CDR3aa: CASSIDSQPQHF
len: 17; v_gene: TRBV7-5; abundance: NA; j_gene: TRBJ2-7; d_gene: NA; CDR3nt: TGTGCCAGAAGCCCTACGCCACCCGATTGGGGCCCTTACGAGCAGTACTTC; CDR3aa: CARSPTPPDWGPYEQYF
len: 14; v_gene: TRBV18; abundance: NA; j_gene: TRBJ2-7; d_gene: TRBD1; CDR3nt: TGTGCCAGCTCCCGACAGGGGAATGCCTACGAGCAGTACTTC; CDR3aa: CASSRQGNAYEQYF
len: 12; v_gene: TRBV7-2; abundance: NA; j_gene: TRBJ2-1; d_gene: NA; CDR3nt: TGTGCCAGCAGCTTAGCCGGGTATTCGGCGTTCTTC; CDR3aa: CASSLAGYSAFF
len: 15; v_gene: TRBV14; abundance: NA; j_gene: TRBJ2-1; d_gene: NA; CDR3nt: TGTGCCAGCAGCCAAAATAGCCCCCGATCGTCCGAGCAGTTCTTC; CDR3aa: CASSQNSPRSSEQFF
len: 11; v_gene: TRBV7-8; abundance: NA; j_gene: TRBJ1-2; d_gene: NA; CDR3nt: TGTGCCAGCAGCTTCCAGGGCGGCTACACCTTC; CDR3aa: CASSFQGGYTF
len: 16; v_gene: TRBV27; abundance: NA; j_gene: TRBJ2-7; d_gene: TRBD2; CDR3nt: TGTGCCAGCAGTTTAACCCCTAGCGGGGGACCCTACGAGCAGTACTTC; CDR3aa: CASSLTPSGGPYEQYF
len: 15; v_gene: TRBV4-3; abundance: NA; j_gene: TRBJ1-2; d_gene: NA; CDR3nt: TGCGCCAGCAGCCAAGAACTCCAGGGGCACTATGGCTACACCTTC; CDR3aa: CASSQELQGHYGYTF
len: 14; v_gene: TRBV5-1; abundance: NA; j_gene: TRBJ1-2; d_gene: NA; CDR3nt: TGCGCCAGCAGCTTGGAAGCCCAGGGTGGTGGCTACACCTTC; CDR3aa: CASSLEAQGGGYTF